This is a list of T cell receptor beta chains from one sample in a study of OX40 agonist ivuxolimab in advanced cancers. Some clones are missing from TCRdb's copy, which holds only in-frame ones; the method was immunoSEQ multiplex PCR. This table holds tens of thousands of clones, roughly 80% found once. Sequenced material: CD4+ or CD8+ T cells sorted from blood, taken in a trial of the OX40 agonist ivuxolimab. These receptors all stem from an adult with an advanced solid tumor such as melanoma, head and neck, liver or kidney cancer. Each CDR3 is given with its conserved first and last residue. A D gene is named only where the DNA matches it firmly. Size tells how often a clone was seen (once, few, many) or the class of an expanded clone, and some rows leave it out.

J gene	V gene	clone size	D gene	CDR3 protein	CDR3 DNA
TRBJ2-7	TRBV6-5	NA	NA	CASNNPTARGYEQYF	TGTGCCAGCAATAACCCCACAGCTAGGGGCTACGAGCAGTACTTC
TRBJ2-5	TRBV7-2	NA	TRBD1	CASSFQGAEETQYF	TGTGCCAGCAGCTTTCAGGGGGCGGAGGAGACCCAGTACTTC
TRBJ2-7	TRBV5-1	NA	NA	CASSLVGQGTGEENF	NA
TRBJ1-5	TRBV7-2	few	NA	CASSLERGSNQPQHF	TGTGCCAGCAGCTTAGAGAGGGGTAGCAATCAGCCCCAGCATTTT
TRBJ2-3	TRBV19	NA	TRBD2	CASSPGVAGYLTDTQYF	TGTGCCAGTAGTCCCGGAGTAGCGGGATACCTCACAGATACGCAGTATTTT
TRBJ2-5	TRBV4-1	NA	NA	CASSQDGGRGETQYF	TGCGCCAGCAGCCAAGATGGTGGGAGAGGTGAGACCCAGTACTTC
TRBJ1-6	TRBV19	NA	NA	CASKDQGYMLSPLHF	TGTGCCAGTAAAGATCAGGGGTATATGCTTTCACCCCTCCACTTT
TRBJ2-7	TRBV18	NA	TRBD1	CASSPPGTGNYEQYF	TGTGCCAGCTCACCACCCGGGACAGGGAACTACGAGCAGTACTTC
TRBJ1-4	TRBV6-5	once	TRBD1	CASRARDSLNEKLFF	TGTGCCAGCAGAGCTCGGGACAGTCTTAATGAAAAACTGTTTTTT
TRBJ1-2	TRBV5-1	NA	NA	CASSPSGRGYGYTF	TGCGCCAGCAGCCCCTCGGGCAGAGGCTATGGCTACACCTTC